This entry lists 20 T cell receptor beta chains sequenced from one sample in a study of T cells in Graves' hyperthyroidism and ophthalmopathy. Researchers amplified the TCR beta CDR3 regions from RNA transcripts. First-round RT-PCR targeting the TCR CDR3 was performed with the HTBI primer set. TCRdb itself ran the multiplex PCR reads through MiXCR, one entry per CDR3 protein. Among about 290,000 distinct CDR3 sequences listed, roughly an eighth were seen once. What was sequenced was blood. These receptors all stem from a woman between 40 and 55 years old with Graves' hyperthyroidism.

This clonotype was recorded at least ten times. The rearrangement links TRBV2 to TRBJ1-1; D is ambiguous. CDR1 is SNHLY, CDR2 FYNNEI, per germline. V lost 4 bases and J 1 base, leaving 7 bases between the germline ends. There are 13 residues in the CDR3. The CDR3: CASSGHTNTEAFF. In DNA form, the CDR3 reads TGTGCCAGCAGTGGCCACACGAACACTGAAGCTTTCTTT. Together with reference TRBV2 and TRBJ1-1, the CDR3 gives the full variable domain: EPEVTQTPSHQVTQMGQEVILRCVPISNHLYFYWYRQILGQKVEFLVSFYNNEISEKSEIFDDQFSVERPDGSNFTLKIRSTKLEDSAMYFCASSGHTNTEAFFGQGTRLTVV.

This clonotype was found many times. This chain links TRBV6-2 or TRBV6-3 with TRBJ2-1; 16 bases line up with TRBD2. Germline V CDR1 and CDR2: MNHEY, SVGEGT. The CDR3 sequence is 16 residues long. V was pared by 5 bases and J by 9 bases, with 7 bases of the junction left unmatched. The CDR3 nucleotides read TGTGCCAGCAGTCCCCCGGGACTAGCGGGAGGGGTTGAGCAGTTCTTC. It codes for CASSPPGLAGGVEQFF.

The gene calls are TRBV29-1 and TRBJ1-1; TRBD1 matches 9 bases. From germline, CDR1 is SQVTM and CDR2 ANQGSEA. This CDR3 has 12 residues. After removal of 7 bases from V and 5 bases from J, the junction contained 5 bases not matched to a gene. This chain's CDR3 is CSAGTGRTEAFF. The DNA of the CDR3 is TGCAGCGCCGGGACAGGGAGGACTGAAGCTTTCTTT. The full variable domain, rest sourced from reference TRBV29-1 and TRBJ1-1, is SAVISQKPSRDICQRGTSLTIQCQVDSQVTMMFWYRQQPGQSLTLIATANQGSEATYESGFVIDKFPISRPNLTFSTLTVSNMSPEDSSIYLCSAGTGRTEAFFGQGTRLTVV.

Ten or more counts support this clonotype. J is TRBJ1-5 and V is TRBV28; TRBD1 aligns across 10 bases. Germline trimming cut 5 bases from V and 5 bases from J; bases unmatched to any gene: 6. The CDR3 length is 15 residues. CDR1 and CDR2 from the germline V gene are MDHEN and SYDVKM. The CDR3 nucleotides are TGTGCCAGCAGTGCCGAGACAGGGGGCCATCAGCCCCAGCATTTT. It is translated as CASSAETGGHQPQHF.

This clonotype was detected many times. J is TRBJ2-1 and V is TRBV7-2; 8 bases are shared with TRBD2. Germline lookup yields CDR1 SGHTA and CDR2 FQGNSA. This CDR3 comprises 15 residues. Trimming at V came to 6 bases and at J to 9 bases, leaving 13 bases not matched to a gene. CDR3 protein: CASSSRTSLAVEQFF. CDR3 nucleotide sequence: TGTGCCAGCAGTTCCCGGACTAGCCTAGCTGTTGAGCAGTTCTTC.

Turning to this clonotype: No conserved phenylalanine or tryptophan is present at the end of the CDR3, so a read error is the likely explanation. In nucleotides, the CDR3 is TGTGCCAGCAAACTACAGACAACTAATGAAAAACTGTTTCTT. It is translated as CASKLQTTNEKLFL. This chain joins TRBV28 and TRBJ1-4; D ambiguous. The V gene's germline CDR1 is MDHEN and CDR2 SYDVKM. The CDR3 consists of 14 residues. The V and J ends lost 7 bases and 0 bases respectively, with 9 bases between them.

The chain recombines TRBV12-3 or TRBV12-4 with TRBJ2-5; TRBD2 matches at 7 bases. V lost 7 bases, J lost 4 bases, and 21 bases stayed unmatched. CDR3 length equals 18 residues. CDR3 amino acids: CASTLRGLAWEGGETQYF. The CDR3 DNA is TGTGCCAGCACCCTTAGGGGATTGGCGTGGGAGGGCGGAGAGACCCAGTACTTC.

This clonotype was seen repeatedly, ten times or more. This chain links TRBV29-1 with TRBJ2-3; no reliable D call. CDR3 size: 12 residues. The ends were cut back, 3 bases at V and 4 bases at J, with 8 bases in the middle. Germline V gives CDR1 SQVTM, CDR2 ANQGSEA. CDR3 sequence: CSVDAGADTQYF. CDR3 DNA sequence: TGCAGCGTTGATGCTGGAGCAGATACGCAGTATTTT.

This clonotype came up many times. The genes are TRBV7-3 and TRBJ1-4; no clear D. This CDR3 contains 15 residues. V was cut by 3 bases and J by 8 bases, with 16 bases left in between. Germline V lookup: CDR1 SGHTA, CDR2 FQGTGA. CDR3 DNA sequence: TGTGCCAGCAGCTTGGACTCGCCCTCGGAAGAAAAACTGTTTTTT. Translated, it gives CASSLDSPSEEKLFF.

V usage is TRBV19 and J usage is TRBJ1-2, with D possibly matching TRBD1 (6 bases). Per germline, CDR1 LNHDA and CDR2 SQIVND (reference sequence). V dropped 1 base and J dropped 2 bases, with 11 bases sitting between them. The CDR3 runs 15 residues. The CDR3 reads CASSIVHRANYGYTF. The DNA of the CDR3 is TGTGCCAGTAGTATAGTTCACAGGGCGAACTATGGCTACACCTTC.

This clonotype was observed at least ten times. This chain links TRBV18 with TRBJ1-2; D is undetermined. The CDR3 has 14 amino acids. CDR1 is KGHSH, CDR2 LQKENI, per germline. The V end lost 2 bases, the J end lost 6 bases, and 13 bases lay between the germline ends. CDR3 sequence (DNA): TGTGCCAGCTCACCAGATGGGTTTTACAATGGCTACACCTTC. Residues: CASSPDGFYNGYTF.

At least ten counts were recorded for this clonotype. This chain links TRBV7-9 with TRBJ2-1; D ambiguous. This CDR3 has 16 residues. The V and J ends lost 2 bases and 5 bases respectively, with 16 bases between them. In germline, CDR1 is SEHNR, CDR2 FQNEAQ (reference sequence). Here the CDR3 reads CASSLTSGLPDNEQFF. CDR3 bases: TGTGCCAGCAGCTTAACCTCCGGGCTACCAGACAATGAGCAGTTCTTC.

This clonotype has at least ten counts. This rearrangement joins TRBV28 to TRBJ2-7, with a weak D call TRBD1 (5 bases). Trimming removed 5 bases from V and 4 bases from J, with 15 bases in between. Germline V gene lookup returns CDR1 MDHEN and CDR2 SYDVKM. This CDR3 comprises 14 residues. This CDR3 is CASSIRGPLYEQYF. The CDR3 DNA is TGTGCCAGCAGTATTAGGGGCCCCCTATACGAGCAGTACTTC.

The V and J genes are TRBV9 and TRBJ2-3, with D possibly TRBD2 on 6 matching bases. The CDR3 length is 15 residues. V was cut by 2 bases and J by 1 base, with 11 bases left in between. Germline V gene lookup returns CDR1 SGDLS and CDR2 YYNGEE. DNA for the CDR3: TGTGCCAGCAGCGTCGGCCCTAGCGGCACAGATACGCAGTATTTT. It encodes CASSVGPSGTDTQYF.

This clonotype was counted many times. V usage is TRBV28 and J usage is TRBJ2-7, with 8 bases that match TRBD1. Unmatched junction bases numbered 6, after V lost 5 bases and J lost 0 bases. CDR3 length: 15 residues. Germline lookup yields CDR1 MDHEN and CDR2 SYDVKM. The CDR3 here is CASSPGTGSSYEQYF. The CDR3 DNA reads TGTGCCAGCAGTCCCGGGACAGGTAGCTCCTACGAGCAGTACTTC.

This clonotype was picked up a small number of times. This chain connects TRBV7-9 to TRBJ2-7; 9 bases fit TRBD1. This CDR3 has 13 residues. The ends lost 7 bases at V and 3 bases at J; junction bases unmatched: 4. Germline CDR1 is SEHNR and CDR2 is FQNEAQ (reference sequence). CDR3 in amino acids: CASTGTGYYEQYF. The CDR3 nucleotides read TGTGCCAGCACCGGGACAGGGTACTACGAGCAGTACTTC.

This clonotype was found many times. The chain recombines TRBV11-2 with TRBJ2-3; no clear D. The germline CDR1 and CDR2 sequences are SGHAT and FQNNGV. Trimming took off 0 bases at V and 2 bases at J, with 6 bases between the two ends. CDR3 length: 14 amino acids. Written as DNA, the CDR3 is TGTGCCAGCAGCTTAGAGCGTACCACAGATACGCAGTATTTT. It specifies CASSLERTTDTQYF.

This chain joins TRBV19 and TRBJ1-2; D possibly corresponds to TRBD1 (6 bases). Trimming removed 7 bases from V and 0 bases from J, with 9 bases in between. The CDR3 is made up of 13 amino acids. Germline V CDR1 and CDR2: LNHDA, SQIVND (reference sequence). DNA for the CDR3: TGTGCCAGTAAATGGACAGCTAACTATGGCTACACCTTC. Translation gives CASKWTANYGYTF. Filled out from reference TRBV19 and TRBJ1-2, the complete variable domain reads DGGITQSPKYLFRKEGQNVTLSCEQNLNHDAMYWYRQDPGQGLRLIYYSQIVNDFQKGDIAEGYSVSREKKESFPLTVTSAQKNPTAFYLCASKWTANYGYTFGSGTRLTVV.

This clonotype showed up just a few times. The chain recombines TRBV6-1 with TRBJ2-4; D remains unclear. The V end was cut by 1 base, the J end by 1 base, with 11 bases between. Germline CDR1 reads MNHNS; CDR2 reads SASEGT. The CDR3 loop spans 16 amino acids. The CDR3 coding sequence is TGTGCCAGCAGTGAAGGAGGCACGAGGGCCAAAAACATTCAGTACTTC. Protein sequence: CASSEGGTRAKNIQYF.

The gene calls are TRBV29-1 and TRBJ2-2, with D uncertain. CDR3 length: 13 residues. CDR1 and CDR2 (germline): SQVTM, ANQGSEA. The germline V and J ends were trimmed by 4 bases and 5 bases, with 11 bases remaining between them. This CDR3 reads CSVGAHLTGELFF. The CDR3 DNA sequence: TGCAGCGTTGGAGCACATCTGACCGGGGAGCTGTTTTTT.